A selection of T cell receptor beta chains follows, all from one sample in a study of shared clonotypes between healthy human individuals. Here immunoSEQ multiplex PCR was the method, and the copy in TCRdb shows in-frame clones only, minus some. Of roughly 1,100,000 clones in the sample, about 74% were seen once. Sequencing was performed on memory CD4+ T cells sorted from blood. Receptors originate from a man aged 18 to 35 in good health. Both conserved end residues are part of each CDR3. Fields, in order: V gene, J gene, D gene, clone size, CDR3 protein, CDR3 DNA. The D gene is left open where the match is weak. Size tells how often a clone was seen (once, few, many) or the class of an expanded clone, and some rows leave it out.

V gene: TRBV5-4; J gene: TRBJ2-1; D gene: TRBD2; clone size: -; CDR3 protein: CASSLAASDSGRQYNEQFF; CDR3 DNA: TGTGCCAGCAGCTTGGCCGCTTCTGATAGCGGGAGACAATACAATGAGCAGTTCTTC
V gene: TRBV7-2; J gene: TRBJ2-7; D gene: TRBD1; clone size: -; CDR3 protein: CASSLHRGLITYEQYF; CDR3 DNA: TGTGCCAGCAGCTTACACAGGGGCCTCATCACCTACGAGCAGTACTTC
V gene: TRBV5-1; J gene: TRBJ2-3; D gene: -; clone size: -; CDR3 protein: CASSLRQSTDTQYF; CDR3 DNA: TGCGCCAGCAGCCTAAGACAAAGCACAGATACGCAGTATTTT
V gene: TRBV28; J gene: TRBJ1-2; D gene: -; clone size: -; CDR3 protein: CASTMGLASGYTF; CDR3 DNA: TGTGCCAGCACTATGGGCCTTGCTAGCGGCTACACCTTC
V gene: TRBV9; J gene: TRBJ2-3; D gene: TRBD2; clone size: -; CDR3 protein: CASSVPVAGGVDTQYF; CDR3 DNA: TGTGCCAGCAGCGTCCCAGTAGCGGGGGGGGTAGATACGCAGTATTTT
V gene: TRBV2; J gene: TRBJ2-1; D gene: -; clone size: -; CDR3 protein: CASSTFREGVYNEQFF; CDR3 DNA: TGTGCCAGCAGTACATTCAGGGAAGGGGTATACAATGAGCAGTTCTTC
V gene: TRBV11-1; J gene: TRBJ2-2; D gene: TRBD1; clone size: -; CDR3 protein: CASSMTGGGTGELFF; CDR3 DNA: TGTGCCAGCAGCATGACAGGGGGAGGCACCGGGGAGCTGTTTTTT
V gene: TRBV6-1; J gene: TRBJ1-1; D gene: -; clone size: few; CDR3 protein: CASARTAEAFF; CDR3 DNA: TGTGCCAGCGCCCGAACGGCTGAAGCTTTCTTT
V gene: TRBV5-1; J gene: TRBJ2-7; D gene: -; clone size: -; CDR3 protein: CASSSGTPARQYF; CDR3 DNA: TGCGCCAGCAGCTCTGGGACCCCGGCAAGGCAGTACTTC
V gene: TRBV4-3; J gene: TRBJ1-4; D gene: -; clone size: -; CDR3 protein: CASSLQVTNEKLFF; CDR3 DNA: TGCGCCAGCAGCTTACAGGTTACTAATGAAAAACTGTTTTTT
V gene: TRBV6-5; J gene: TRBJ2-7; D gene: -; clone size: -; CDR3 protein: CASSRTEIYEQYF; CDR3 DNA: TGTGCCAGCAGTAGGACAGAAATCTACGAGCAGTACTTC
V gene: TRBV6-1; J gene: TRBJ2-5; D gene: -; clone size: -; CDR3 protein: CASSQGGGETQYF; CDR3 DNA: TGTGCCAGCAGTCAGGGGGGTGGGGAGACCCAGTACTTC
V gene: TRBV5-6; J gene: TRBJ2-5; D gene: -; clone size: -; CDR3 protein: CASSLELGHQETQYF; CDR3 DNA: TGTGCCAGCAGCTTGGAGTTGGGACACCAAGAGACCCAGTACTTC
V gene: TRBV18; J gene: TRBJ1-4; D gene: -; clone size: -; CDR3 protein: CASSPFGGTNEKLFF; CDR3 DNA: TGTGCCAGCTCGCCTTTCGGAGGCACTAATGAAAAACTGTTTTTT
V gene: TRBV30; J gene: TRBJ1-4; D gene: -; clone size: few; CDR3 protein: CAWSRGSGEKLFF; CDR3 DNA: TGTGCCTGGAGTCGCGGTTCAGGGGAAAAACTGTTTTTT
V gene: TRBV29-1; J gene: TRBJ1-2; D gene: -; clone size: -; CDR3 protein: CSVGHGTGYTF; CDR3 DNA: TGCAGCGTCGGACACGGGACTGGCTACACCTTC
V gene: TRBV12-5; J gene: TRBJ2-5; D gene: TRBD1; clone size: -; CDR3 protein: CASGLVIGTGPPLPQEAQYF; CDR3 DNA: TGTGCTAGTGGTTTGGTAATCGGGACAGGGCCACCGTTGCCTCAAGAGGCCCAGTACTTC
V gene: TRBV2; J gene: TRBJ2-2; D gene: -; clone size: -; CDR3 protein: CASSEFLNTGELFF; CDR3 DNA: TGTGCCAGCAGTGAGTTCCTGAACACCGGGGAGCTGTTTTTT
V gene: TRBV6-1; J gene: TRBJ1-1; D gene: -; clone size: -; CDR3 protein: CATTGTLGTEAFF; CDR3 DNA: TGTGCCACTACCGGGACCCTGGGGACTGAAGCTTTCTTT
V gene: TRBV7-9; J gene: TRBJ2-1; D gene: TRBD1; clone size: -; CDR3 protein: CASSEDTGGRGGNEQFF; CDR3 DNA: TGTGCCAGCAGCGAAGACACAGGGGGCCGCGGGGGCAATGAGCAGTTCTTC
V gene: TRBV7-2; J gene: TRBJ1-3; D gene: -; clone size: -; CDR3 protein: CASSSTYAKNTIYF; CDR3 DNA: TGTGCCAGCAGCTCTACATACGCCAAAAACACCATATATTTT
V gene: TRBV18; J gene: TRBJ1-3; D gene: -; clone size: few; CDR3 protein: CASSPSGGTGNTIYF; CDR3 DNA: TGTGCCAGCTCACCAAGCGGGGGCACTGGAAACACCATATATTTT
V gene: TRBV2; J gene: TRBJ2-3; D gene: TRBD2; clone size: -; CDR3 protein: CASSVGGAGTDTQYF; CDR3 DNA: TGTGCCAGCAGTGTCGGGGGGGCGGGCACAGATACGCAGTATTTT
V gene: TRBV10-3; J gene: TRBJ2-7; D gene: -; clone size: few; CDR3 protein: CAIMGQFSYEQYF; CDR3 DNA: TGTGCCATCATGGGGCAGTTCTCCTACGAGCAGTACTTC
V gene: TRBV5-1; J gene: TRBJ2-1; D gene: -; clone size: -; CDR3 protein: CASSLEGRNEQFF; CDR3 DNA: TGCGCCAGCAGCTTGGAGGGCCGTAATGAGCAGTTCTTC
V gene: TRBV4-1; J gene: TRBJ2-4; D gene: -; clone size: -; CDR3 protein: CASSQDISLAKNIQYF; CDR3 DNA: TGCGCCAGCAGCCAAGATATTTCGTTAGCCAAAAACATTCAGTACTTC
V gene: TRBV5-1; J gene: TRBJ2-7; D gene: -; clone size: -; CDR3 protein: CASSLGGSGYEQYF; CDR3 DNA: TGCGCCAGCAGCTTGGGAGGGAGCGGCTACGAGCAGTACTTC
V gene: TRBV7-9; J gene: TRBJ2-3; D gene: -; clone size: -; CDR3 protein: CASSSPGSDTQYF; CDR3 DNA: TGTGCCAGCAGCTCCCCAGGGTCGGATACGCAGTATTTT
V gene: TRBV18; J gene: TRBJ2-4; D gene: TRBD2; clone size: -; CDR3 protein: CASSPRRASGGKNIQYF; CDR3 DNA: TGTGCCAGCTCACCCCGGAGGGCTAGCGGGGGGAAAAACATTCAGTACTTC